The sequence of this T cell receptor (beta chain) was determined in a study of CD8+ T cells in alopecia areata. The CDR3 loop spans 12 amino acids. Germline V lookup: CDR1 MNHEY, CDR2 SMNVEV (reference sequence). The V end was cut by 3 bases, the J end by 5 bases, with 6 bases between. Following extraction, RNA underwent reverse transcription to cDNA, which served as the sequencing template. Clones were read by immunoSEQ multiplex PCR, and TCRdb kept only the in-frame ones, dropping some. The sample consists of around 65,000 clones, 45% to 55% of them appearing once. The TCR comes from a human donor with alopecia areata. This sequence joins TRBV27 and TRBJ2-3; D remains ambiguous. Specimen: CD8+ T cells sorted from blood, collected at week 0. This CDR3 reads CASSFFKDTQYF. The CDR3, as DNA: TGTGCCAGCAGTTTCTTTAAAGATACGCAGTATTTT.